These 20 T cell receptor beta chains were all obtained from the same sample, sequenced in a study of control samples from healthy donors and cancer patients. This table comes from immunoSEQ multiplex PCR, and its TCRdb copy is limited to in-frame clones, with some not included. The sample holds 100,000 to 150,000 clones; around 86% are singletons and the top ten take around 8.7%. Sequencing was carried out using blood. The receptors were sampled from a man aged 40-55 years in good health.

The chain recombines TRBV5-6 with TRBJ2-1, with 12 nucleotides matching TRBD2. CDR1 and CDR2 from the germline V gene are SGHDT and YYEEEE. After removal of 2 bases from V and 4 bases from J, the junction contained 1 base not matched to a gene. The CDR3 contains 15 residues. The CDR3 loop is CASSFTSGGYNEQFF. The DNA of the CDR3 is TGTGCCAGCAGCTTTACTAGCGGGGGGTACAATGAGCAGTTCTTC.

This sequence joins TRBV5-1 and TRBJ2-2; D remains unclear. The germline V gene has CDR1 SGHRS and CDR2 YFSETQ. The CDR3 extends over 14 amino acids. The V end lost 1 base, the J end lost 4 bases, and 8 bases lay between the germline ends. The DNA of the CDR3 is TGCGCCAGCAGCTTGTATACGGCCACCGGGGAGCTGTTTTTT. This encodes CASSLYTATGELFF.

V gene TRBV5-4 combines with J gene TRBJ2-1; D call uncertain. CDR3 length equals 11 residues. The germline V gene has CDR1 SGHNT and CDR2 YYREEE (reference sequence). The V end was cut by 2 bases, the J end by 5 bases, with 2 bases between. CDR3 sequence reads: CASSFNNEQFF. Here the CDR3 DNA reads TGTGCCAGCAGCTTCAACAATGAGCAGTTCTTC.

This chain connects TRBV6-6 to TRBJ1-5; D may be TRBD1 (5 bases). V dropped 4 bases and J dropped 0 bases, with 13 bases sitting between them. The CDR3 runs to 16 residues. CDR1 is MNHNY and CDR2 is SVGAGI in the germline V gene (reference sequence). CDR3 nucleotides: TGTGCCAGCAGTTCCGGGACGACAAATAGCAATCAGCCCCAGCATTTT. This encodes CASSSGTTNSNQPQHF.

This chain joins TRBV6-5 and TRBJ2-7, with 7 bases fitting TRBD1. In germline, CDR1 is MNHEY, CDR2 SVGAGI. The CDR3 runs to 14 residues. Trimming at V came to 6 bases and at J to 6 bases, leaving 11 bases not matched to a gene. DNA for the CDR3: TGTGCCAGCAGCCTACAGGGGATGGGATCCGAGCAGTACTTC. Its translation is CASSLQGMGSEQYF.

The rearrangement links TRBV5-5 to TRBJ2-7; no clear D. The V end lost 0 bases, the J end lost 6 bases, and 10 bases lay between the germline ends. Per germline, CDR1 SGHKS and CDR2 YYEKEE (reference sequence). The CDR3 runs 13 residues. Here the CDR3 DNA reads TGTGCCAGCAGCTTGGAGGCATGGGGCGAGCAGTACTTC. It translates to CASSLEAWGEQYF.

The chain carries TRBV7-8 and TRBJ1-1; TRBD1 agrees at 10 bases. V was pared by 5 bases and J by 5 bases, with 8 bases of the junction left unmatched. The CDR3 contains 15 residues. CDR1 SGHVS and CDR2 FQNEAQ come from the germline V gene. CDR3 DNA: TGTGCCAGCAGCAGTTCCGGGACAGGGGAGACTGAAGCTTTCTTT. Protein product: CASSSSGTGETEAFF. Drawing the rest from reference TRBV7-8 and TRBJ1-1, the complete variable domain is GAGVSQSPRYKVAKRGQDVALRCDPISGHVSLFWYQQALGQGPEFLTYFQNEAQLDKSGLPSDRFFAERPEGSVSTLKIQRTQQEDSAVYLCASSSSGTGETEAFFGQGTRLTVV.

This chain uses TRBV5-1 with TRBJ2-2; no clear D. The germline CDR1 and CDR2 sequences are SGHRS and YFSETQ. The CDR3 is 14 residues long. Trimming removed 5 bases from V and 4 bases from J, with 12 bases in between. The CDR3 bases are TGCGCCAGCAGACGAGACATACTCACCGGGGAGCTGTTTTTT. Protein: CASRRDILTGELFF.

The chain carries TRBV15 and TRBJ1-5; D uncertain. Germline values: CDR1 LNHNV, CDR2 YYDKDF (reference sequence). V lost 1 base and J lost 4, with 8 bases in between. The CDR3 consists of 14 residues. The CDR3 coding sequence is TGTGCCACCAGCAGAGTTGCTGGGAATCAGCCCCAGCATTTT. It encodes CATSRVAGNQPQHF.

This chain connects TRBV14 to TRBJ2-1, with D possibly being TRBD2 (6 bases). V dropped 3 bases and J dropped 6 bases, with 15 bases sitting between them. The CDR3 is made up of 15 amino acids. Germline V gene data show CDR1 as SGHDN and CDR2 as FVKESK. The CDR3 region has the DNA TGTGCCAGCAGCCACAGACTCCAAGCGGGCAATGAGCAGTTCTTC. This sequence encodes CASSHRLQAGNEQFF. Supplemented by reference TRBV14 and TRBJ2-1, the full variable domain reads EAGVTQFPSHSVIEKGQTVTLRCDPISGHDNLYWYRRVMGKEIKFLLHFVKESKQDESGMPNNRFLAERTGGTYSTLKVQPAELEDSGVYFCASSHRLQAGNEQFFGPGTRLTVL.

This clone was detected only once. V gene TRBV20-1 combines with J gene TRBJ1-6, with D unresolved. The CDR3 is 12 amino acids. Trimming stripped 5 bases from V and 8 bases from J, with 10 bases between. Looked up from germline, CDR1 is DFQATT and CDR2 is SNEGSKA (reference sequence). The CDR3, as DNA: TGCAGTGCTCGTGGGCCTGATTCACCCCTCCACTTT. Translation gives CSARGPDSPLHF.

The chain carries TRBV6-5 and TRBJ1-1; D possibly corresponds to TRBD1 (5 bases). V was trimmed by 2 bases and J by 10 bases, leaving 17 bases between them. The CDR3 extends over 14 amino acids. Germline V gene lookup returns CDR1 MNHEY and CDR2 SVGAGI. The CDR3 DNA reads TGTGCCAGCAGTTACGCCCAACGGGGGGTTTTAGCTTTCTTT. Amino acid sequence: CASSYAQRGVLAFF.

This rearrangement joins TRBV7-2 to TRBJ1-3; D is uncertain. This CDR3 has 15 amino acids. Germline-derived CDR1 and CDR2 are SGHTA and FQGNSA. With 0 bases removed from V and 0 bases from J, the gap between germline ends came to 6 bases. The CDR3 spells CASSLAGISGNTIYF. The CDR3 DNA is TGTGCCAGCAGCTTAGCAGGGATCTCTGGAAACACCATATATTTT.

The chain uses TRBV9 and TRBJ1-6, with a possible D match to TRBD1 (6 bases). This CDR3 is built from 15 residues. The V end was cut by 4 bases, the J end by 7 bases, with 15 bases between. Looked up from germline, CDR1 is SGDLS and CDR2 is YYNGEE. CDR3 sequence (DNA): TGTGCCAGCAGCCCAAGGACAGCTAAAAATTCACCCCTCCACTTT. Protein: CASSPRTAKNSPLHF.

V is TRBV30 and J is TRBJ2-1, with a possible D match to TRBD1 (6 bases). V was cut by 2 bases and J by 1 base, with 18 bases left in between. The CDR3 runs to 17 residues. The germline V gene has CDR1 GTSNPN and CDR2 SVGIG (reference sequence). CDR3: CAWSHNQGFVSYNEQFF. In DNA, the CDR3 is TGTGCCTGGAGTCATAACCAGGGGTTTGTGTCCTACAATGAGCAGTTCTTC.

CDR3 in amino acids: CASSFLAGGTGELFF. CDR3 bases: TGTGCCAGCAGTTTCCTAGCGGGGGGCACCGGGGAGCTGTTTTTT. The V and J genes are TRBV27 and TRBJ2-2; 11 nucleotides agree with TRBD2. Germline V CDR1 and CDR2: MNHEY, SMNVEV (reference sequence). The CDR3 contains 15 residues. V shed 3 bases and J 4 bases; nucleotides not matched to a gene: 1.

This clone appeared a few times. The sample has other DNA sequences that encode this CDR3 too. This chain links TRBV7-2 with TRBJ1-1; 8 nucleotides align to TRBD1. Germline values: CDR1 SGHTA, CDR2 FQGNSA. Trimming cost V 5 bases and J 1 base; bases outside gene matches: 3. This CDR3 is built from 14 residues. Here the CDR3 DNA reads TGTGCCAGCAGCGTCAGGGGGCCGAACACTGAAGCTTTCTTT. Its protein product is CASSVRGPNTEAFF.

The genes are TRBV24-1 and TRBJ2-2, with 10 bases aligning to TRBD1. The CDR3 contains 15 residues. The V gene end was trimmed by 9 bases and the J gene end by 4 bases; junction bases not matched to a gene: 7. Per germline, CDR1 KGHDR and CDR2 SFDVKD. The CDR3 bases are TGTGCCACCGGGGACGGGACAGGGGTCACCGGGGAGCTGTTTTTT. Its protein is CATGDGTGVTGELFF.

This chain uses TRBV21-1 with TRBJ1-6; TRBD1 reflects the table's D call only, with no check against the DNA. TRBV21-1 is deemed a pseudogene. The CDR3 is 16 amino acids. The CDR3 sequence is CASSRINRGANSPLHF. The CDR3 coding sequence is TGTGCCAGCAGCAGAATAAACAGGGGAGCTAATTCACCCCTCCACTTT.

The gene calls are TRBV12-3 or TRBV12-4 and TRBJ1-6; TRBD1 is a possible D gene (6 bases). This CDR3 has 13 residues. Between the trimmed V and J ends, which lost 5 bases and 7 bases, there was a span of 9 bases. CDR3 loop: CASSRTANSPLHF. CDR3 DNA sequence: TGTGCCAGCAGTCGGACAGCCAATTCACCCCTCCACTTT.